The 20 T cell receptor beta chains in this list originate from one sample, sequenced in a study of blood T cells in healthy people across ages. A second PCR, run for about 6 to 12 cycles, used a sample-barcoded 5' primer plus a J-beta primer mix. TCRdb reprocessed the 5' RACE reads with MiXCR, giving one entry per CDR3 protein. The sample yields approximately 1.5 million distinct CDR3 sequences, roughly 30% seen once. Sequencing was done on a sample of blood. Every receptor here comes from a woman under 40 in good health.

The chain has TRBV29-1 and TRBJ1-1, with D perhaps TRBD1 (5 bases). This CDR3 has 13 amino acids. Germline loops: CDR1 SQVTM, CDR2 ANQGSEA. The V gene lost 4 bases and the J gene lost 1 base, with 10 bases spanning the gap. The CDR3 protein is CSVGEGANTEAFF. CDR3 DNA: TGCAGCGTTGGTGAAGGGGCGAACACTGAAGCTTTCTTT.

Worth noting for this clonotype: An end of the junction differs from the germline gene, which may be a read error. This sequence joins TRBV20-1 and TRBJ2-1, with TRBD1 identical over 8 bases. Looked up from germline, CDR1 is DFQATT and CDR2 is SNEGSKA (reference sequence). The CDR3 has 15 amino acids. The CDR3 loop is CSATQGAGLHNEQFF. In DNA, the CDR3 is TGCAGCGCTACGCAGGGGGCGGGTCTTCACAATGAGCAGTTCTTC.

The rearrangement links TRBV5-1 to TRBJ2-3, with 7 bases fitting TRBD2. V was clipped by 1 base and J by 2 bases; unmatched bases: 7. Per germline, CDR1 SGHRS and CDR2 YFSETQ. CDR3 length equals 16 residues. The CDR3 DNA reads TGCGCCAGCAGCTTGAAAGTGGGAGGGCTCACAGATACGCAGTATTTT. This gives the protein CASSLKVGGLTDTQYF.

CDR3 sequence (DNA): TGTGCCATCAGTGAGTCACTTACGGGGGGTATTGGCTACACCTTC. It translates to CAISESLTGGIGYTF. The chain joins TRBV10-3 to TRBJ1-2, with D maybe TRBD1 (5 bases). Germline V gene sequence: CDR1 ENHRY, CDR2 SYGVKD. The V end lost 0 bases, the J end lost 7 bases, and 15 bases lay between the germline ends. This CDR3 has 15 amino acids.

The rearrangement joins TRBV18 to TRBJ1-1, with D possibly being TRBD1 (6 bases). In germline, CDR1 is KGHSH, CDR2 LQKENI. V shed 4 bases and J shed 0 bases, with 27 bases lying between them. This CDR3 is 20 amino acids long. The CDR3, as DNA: TGTGCCAGCTCACTCTTGTCCCGGGACTTTTCGGGGGGCATGAACACTGAAGCTTTCTTT. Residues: CASSLLSRDFSGGMNTEAFF.

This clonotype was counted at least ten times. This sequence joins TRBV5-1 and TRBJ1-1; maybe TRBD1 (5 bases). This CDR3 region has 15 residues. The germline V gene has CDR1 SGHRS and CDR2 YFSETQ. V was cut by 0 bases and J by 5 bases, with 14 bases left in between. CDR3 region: CASSLEYQGVTEAFF. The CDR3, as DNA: TGCGCCAGCAGCTTGGAATACCAGGGAGTAACTGAAGCTTTCTTT. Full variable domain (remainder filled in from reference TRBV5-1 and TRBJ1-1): KAGVTQTPRYLIKTRGQQVTLSCSPISGHRSVSWYQQTPGQGLQFLFEYFSETQRNKGNFPGRFSGRQFSNSRSEMNVSTLELGDSALYLCASSLEYQGVTEAFFGQGTRLTVV.

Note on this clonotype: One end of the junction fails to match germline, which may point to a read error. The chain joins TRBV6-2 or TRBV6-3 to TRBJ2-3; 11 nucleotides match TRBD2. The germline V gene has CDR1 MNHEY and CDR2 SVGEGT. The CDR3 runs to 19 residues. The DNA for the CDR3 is TGTGCCGGCAGTGCGGACTTTAGCGGGGGGGTGGGAGACACAGATACGCAGTATTTT. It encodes CAGSADFSGGVGDTDTQYF.

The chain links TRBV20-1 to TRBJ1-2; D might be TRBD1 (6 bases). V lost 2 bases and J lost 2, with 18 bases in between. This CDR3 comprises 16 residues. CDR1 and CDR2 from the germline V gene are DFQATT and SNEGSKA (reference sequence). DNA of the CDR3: TGCAGTGCTAGAAACCTTTTAGGGGGGACGAACTATGGCTACACCTTC. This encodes CSARNLLGGTNYGYTF.

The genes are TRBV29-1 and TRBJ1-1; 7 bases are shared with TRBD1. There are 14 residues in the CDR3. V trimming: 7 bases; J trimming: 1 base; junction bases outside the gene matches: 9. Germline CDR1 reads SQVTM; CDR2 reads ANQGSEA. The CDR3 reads CSAQGEGSNTEAFF. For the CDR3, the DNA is TGCAGCGCCCAGGGGGAGGGTTCGAACACTGAAGCTTTCTTT.

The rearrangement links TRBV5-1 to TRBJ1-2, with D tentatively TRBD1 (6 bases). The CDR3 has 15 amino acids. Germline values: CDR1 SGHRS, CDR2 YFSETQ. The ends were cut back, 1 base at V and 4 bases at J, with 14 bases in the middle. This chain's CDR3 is CASSLSGERGYGYTF. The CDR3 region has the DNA TGCGCCAGCAGCTTGTCAGGGGAACGGGGCTATGGCTACACCTTC. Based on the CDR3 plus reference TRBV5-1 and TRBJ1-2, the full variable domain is KAGVTQTPRYLIKTRGQQVTLSCSPISGHRSVSWYQQTPGQGLQFLFEYFSETQRNKGNFPGRFSGRQFSNSRSEMNVSTLELGDSALYLCASSLSGERGYGYTFGSGTRLTVV.

The CDR3, as DNA: TGTGCCAGCAGTTTAAACCGCCGGGACAGGGTTTTTTACACCTTC. Protein: CASSLNRRDRVFYTF. This chain connects TRBV27 to TRBJ1-2; 9 bases are shared with TRBD1. The CDR3 is made up of 15 amino acids. Trimming took 2 bases from V and 11 from J; bases not matched to a gene: 12. Germline V gene data show CDR1 as MNHEY and CDR2 as SMNVEV (reference sequence).

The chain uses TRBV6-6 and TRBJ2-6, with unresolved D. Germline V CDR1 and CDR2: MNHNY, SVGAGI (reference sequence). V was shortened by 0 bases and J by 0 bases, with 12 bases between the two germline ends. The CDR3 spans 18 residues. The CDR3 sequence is CASSYSKGSNSGANVLTF. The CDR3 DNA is TGTGCCAGCAGTTACTCGAAGGGCTCGAACTCTGGGGCCAACGTCCTGACTTTC.

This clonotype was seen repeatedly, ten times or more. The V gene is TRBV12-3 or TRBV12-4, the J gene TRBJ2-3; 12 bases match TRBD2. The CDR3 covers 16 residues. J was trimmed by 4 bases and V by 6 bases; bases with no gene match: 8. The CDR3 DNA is TGTGCCAGCAGCCCAGAACTAGCGGGAGGCCCAGATACGCAGTATTTT. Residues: CASSPELAGGPDTQYF.

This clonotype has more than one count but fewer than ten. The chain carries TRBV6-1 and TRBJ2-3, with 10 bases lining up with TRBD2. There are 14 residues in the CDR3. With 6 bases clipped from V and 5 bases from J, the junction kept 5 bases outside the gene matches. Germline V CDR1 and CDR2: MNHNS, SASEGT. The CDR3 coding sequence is TGTGCCAGCAGCCTAGCGGGAGATAAAGATACGCAGTATTTT. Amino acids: CASSLAGDKDTQYF.

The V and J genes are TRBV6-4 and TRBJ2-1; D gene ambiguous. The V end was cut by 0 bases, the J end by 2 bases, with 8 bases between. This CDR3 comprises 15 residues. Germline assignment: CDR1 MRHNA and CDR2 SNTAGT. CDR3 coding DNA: TGTGCCAGCAGTGACTCTTTAGCCCCCTACAATGAGCAGTTCTTC. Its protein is CASSDSLAPYNEQFF.

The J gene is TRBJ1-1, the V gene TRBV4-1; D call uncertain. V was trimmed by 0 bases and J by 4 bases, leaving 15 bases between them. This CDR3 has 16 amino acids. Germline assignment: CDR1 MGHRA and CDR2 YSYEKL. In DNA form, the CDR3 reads TGCGCCAGCAGCCAAGATCGGGCAGGACCATCCACTGAAGCTTTCTTT. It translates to CASSQDRAGPSTEAFF.

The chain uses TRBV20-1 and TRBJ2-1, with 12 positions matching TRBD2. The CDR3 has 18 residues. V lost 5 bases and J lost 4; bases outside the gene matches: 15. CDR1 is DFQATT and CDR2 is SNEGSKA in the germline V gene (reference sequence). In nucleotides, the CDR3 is TGCAGTGCTGAGGGGGCTAGCGGGGGGGAACTTCCTTACAATGAGCAGTTCTTC. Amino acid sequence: CSAEGASGGELPYNEQFF.

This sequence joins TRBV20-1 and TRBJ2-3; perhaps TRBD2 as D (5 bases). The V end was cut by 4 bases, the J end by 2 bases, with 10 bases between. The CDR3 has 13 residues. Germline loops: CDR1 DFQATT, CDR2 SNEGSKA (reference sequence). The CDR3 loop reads CSATGGLTDTQYF. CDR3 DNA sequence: TGCAGTGCTACGGGCGGACTCACAGATACGCAGTATTTT.

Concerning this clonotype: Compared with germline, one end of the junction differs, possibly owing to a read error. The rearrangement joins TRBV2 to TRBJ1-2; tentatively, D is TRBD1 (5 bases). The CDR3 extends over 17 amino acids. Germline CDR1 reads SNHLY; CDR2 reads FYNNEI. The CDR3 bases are TGTGCCAACAGTACCGATTCGTCAGGGACCACAAGGGGCGGCTACACCTTC. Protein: CANSTDSSGTTRGGYTF.

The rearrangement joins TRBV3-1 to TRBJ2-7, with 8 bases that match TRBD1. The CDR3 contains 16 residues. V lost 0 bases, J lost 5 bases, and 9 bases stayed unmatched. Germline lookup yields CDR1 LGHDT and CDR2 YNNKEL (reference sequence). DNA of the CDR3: TGTGCCAGCAGCCAAGATCCGGGGACAGGACTTAACGAGCAGTACTTC. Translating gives CASSQDPGTGLNEQYF.